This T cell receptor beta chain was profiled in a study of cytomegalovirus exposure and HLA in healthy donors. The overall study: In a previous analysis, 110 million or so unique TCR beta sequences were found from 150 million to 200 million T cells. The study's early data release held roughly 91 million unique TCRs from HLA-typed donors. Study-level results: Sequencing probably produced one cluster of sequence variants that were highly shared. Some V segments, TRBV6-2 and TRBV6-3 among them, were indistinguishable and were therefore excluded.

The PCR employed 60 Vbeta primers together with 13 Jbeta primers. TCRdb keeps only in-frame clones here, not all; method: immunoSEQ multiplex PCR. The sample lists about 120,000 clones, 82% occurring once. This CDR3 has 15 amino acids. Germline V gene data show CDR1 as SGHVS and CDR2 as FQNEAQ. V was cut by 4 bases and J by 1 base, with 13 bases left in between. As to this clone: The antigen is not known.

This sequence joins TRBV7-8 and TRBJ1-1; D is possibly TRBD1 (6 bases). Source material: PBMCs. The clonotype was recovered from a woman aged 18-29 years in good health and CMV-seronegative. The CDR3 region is CASSSVRQANTEAFF. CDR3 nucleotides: TGTGCCAGCAGCTCGGTTAGACAGGCGAACACTGAAGCTTTCTTT.